This T cell receptor (beta chain) was sequenced during a study of beta chain features in type 1 diabetes. General study results and limits: The naive, central memory and Treg TCRB repertoires showed an apparent similarity that was greater among patients than among healthy donors.

This clone was found a few times. Its antigen is not known. The isolated RNA, all of it, was reverse transcribed, so expressed TCRB transcripts were what got sequenced. The protocol was immunoSEQ multiplex PCR, while the TCRdb copy is restricted to in-frame clones and leaves out a portion. The table lists around 300,000 clones, approximately 11% of them singletons. The J segment lost 3 bases and the V segment lost 1 base, leaving 11 bases of the junction unmatched. The V gene's germline CDR1 is KGHSH and CDR2 LQKENI. The CDR3 totals 18 residues. One heparinised blood draw, averaging approximately 120 mL, came from each donor.

The material sequenced was naive CD4+ T cells from blood. The TCR originated in a woman in her twenties or thirties in good health. The genes are TRBV18 and TRBJ2-1, with TRBD2 matching 8 bases. CDR3 nucleotides: TGTGCCAGCTCACCACGGGCCCCAGCGGGAGTCGGCTACAATGAGCAGTTCTTC. It is translated as CASSPRAPAGVGYNEQFF.